This T cell receptor (beta chain) was documented in a study of blood T cells in healthy people across ages (dated by TCRdb to between 2015 and 2016). About the study as a whole: In model experiments, template switching captured roughly one uniquely barcoded TCR beta cDNA molecule for every two T cells. For two donors (one aged 18 to 29 and one aged 80 or older), the study analyzed two additional independent replicas of 1 million unique cDNA reads from the same blood draw. The donors were divided into four age groups: young (average around 16 years), middle-aged (about 41), aged (about 62) and long-lived (82). The study measured age-related changes in TCR beta repertoire diversity using deep sequencing normalized with unique cDNA molecular identifiers.

General findings and caveats noted by the study authors: Observed TCR beta diversity correlated strongly with the percentage of naive T cells measured by flow cytometry. Conclusive comparison of naive and antigen-experienced compartments was prevented by the profiling of bulk unsorted PBMCs. As age increased, observed TCR beta diversity per million T cells dropped in a roughly linear way, and a significant reduction was already evident by age 40. Because the CMV infection status of the donors was unknown, age-related changes in expanded clonotypes may potentially have been confounded. Compared with the aged group, the long-lived group had more naive CD4+ T cells, fewer expanded clones and increased TCR diversity, a pattern suggesting age selection. Total diversity estimates from one million sequenced T cells were considered lower bounds and underestimates.

The donors were roughly 38 Caucasian individuals from Russia, aged 6 to 90 years, who were systemically healthy. Each donor gave 8 to 10 milliliters of peripheral blood, collected into EDTA-treated Vacutainer tubes. Ficoll-Paque density-gradient centrifugation was used to isolate PBMCs, with at least 6 million per sample. Total RNA was extracted from PBMCs with Trizol reagent, with at least 5.5 micrograms obtained per sample. The percentages of naive CD45RAhigh/CD27high T cells were determined by flow cytometry on a PBMC aliquot from every donor. About this clonotype: This clone's antigen is unknown. No clone much larger than this one lies a single base away; base qualities are absent.

V loses 3 bases, J loses 0 bases, and the germline ends lie 11 bases apart. The CDR3 runs 14 amino acids, cysteine and phenylalanine included. This entry keeps only the CDR3 DNA: 42 bases, framed from base 1. For CDR1 and CDR2, the germline V gene lists SQVTM and ANQGSEA. The library was built by means of 5' RACE. The sequencing machine was an Illumina HiSeq 2500. A second PCR of roughly 7 to 11 cycles was performed with a sample-barcoded 5' primer and a J-beta primer mix. A unique molecular identifier was introduced onto each TCR beta cDNA molecule by a template-switch 5' adaptor carrying 12 random nucleotides. At least 2.5 million CDR3-containing paired-end reads were obtained from each sample. First-strand cDNA synthesis was performed from all RNA using the Mint cDNA synthesis kit, with priming by a TRBC-specific oligonucleotide. Following uracil-DNA glycosylase treatment, a first 18-cycle PCR with universal primers M1SS and BC2_uni_R was performed on all cDNA. Processing in the source paper ran as follows. For normalization, 1 million high-quality reads were randomly selected from each sample, with every read carrying a distinct molecular identifier. Reads with shared molecular identifiers were discarded instead of being binned into consensus sequences. MiTCR, run with a Q25 quality threshold and the strictest error-elimination algorithm, handled CDR3 identification, clonotype clustering and error correction. A nonparametric unseen species model with Euler transformation was used to estimate lower-bound total TCR beta diversity. In TCRdb, the public reads were trimmed at Q25 with fastp and aligned with MiXCR, with productive beta chains retained. Entries are consolidated by CDR3 protein sequence, retaining the most common genes and DNA. For this entry, the V and J calls and clone size follow TCRdb and not the study's own pipeline. Across this sample there are 750,000 to 850,000 distinct CDR3 sequences, with roughly 25% seen only once. The ten most abundant clones make up approximately 3.7% of the sample.

This sample also belongs to another study, concerning T cells of mothers and their children. That second report states: Donors were nine systemically healthy Caucasian individuals: three mothers and their six children. cDNA synthesis consumed the entire amount of extracted RNA, loaded at about 1.5 ug RNA in each 15 ul reaction. Sample barcodes and 2-4 random nucleotides were added via the M1S primer in the second PCR. Over 10 million TCR beta CDR3 reads came from each mother, compared with millions of reads from each child. Thymic selection shapes the output of TCR recombination in a similar way in related and unrelated pairs, and inherited differences have a minor effect. Normalized repertoire overlap in related mother-child pairs was always slightly higher than in unrelated mother-child pairs, but the difference was never significant. Persistent microchimeric T cell clones were not detected, at a sensitivity of about 90 clones per million clonotypes. In the study, deep NGS was used to compare the TCR beta repertoires of mothers and children, and features distinguishing related mother-child pairs from unrelated individuals were sought. On average, the children were roughly 12 +/- 4 years old, while the mothers were about 40 +/- 4 years old. After adapters were ligated using NEBNext reagents, the libraries underwent 100+100 nt paired-end sequencing on an Illumina HiSeq 2000. Mother and child libraries were prepared a month apart and sequenced in separate runs to prevent cross-contamination. Each donor had between about 500,000 and 2,300,000 distinct TCR beta clonotypes identified. Naive TCR beta clonotypes were estimated from low-frequency clonotypes matched to each donor's FACS-determined naive share, without sorting.

The sequenced sample was blood. The TCR originated in a boy aged 5 to 17 in good health. The sequence links TRBV29-1 to TRBJ1-1, with TRBD1 as a weak D call on 5 bases. CDR3 region: CSVDRGNMNTEAFF. In nucleotides, the sequence is TGCAGCGTTGATAGGGGCAACATGAACACTGAAGCTTTCTTT.